Listed below are T cell receptor beta chains from one sample, sequenced in a study of blood T cells in healthy people across ages. TCRdb passed the 5' RACE reads through MiXCR, listing each CDR3 protein once. Of under 850,000 distinct CDR3 sequences listed, around 36% are singletons. Source material: blood. The receptor set was obtained from a man between 18 and 35 years old in good health. The CDR3 runs from the conserved cysteine through the conserved F or W. The order of the fields is V gene, D gene, CDR3 length, clone size, J gene, CDR3 protein, CDR3 DNA. The D gene is left open where the match is weak. The size of a clone is reported for some rows only, either as once, few or many, or as a class for expanded clones.

TRBV5-5,TRBD1,14,.,TRBJ2-7,CASSPQGQTYEQYF,TGTGCCAGCAGCCCTCAGGGACAGACCTACGAGCAGTACTTC
TRBV14,.,16,.,TRBJ2-3,CASSQVAGASTDTQYF,TGTGCCAGCAGCCAAGTTGCGGGGGCCAGCACAGATACGCAGTATTTT
TRBV7-2,.,15,.,TRBJ1-5,CASSPGQNSNQPQHF,TGTGCCAGCAGCCCGGGACAAAATAGCAATCAGCCCCAGCATTTT
TRBV11-2,TRBD1,16,few,TRBJ1-1,CASSLDSRGRWTEAFF,TGTGCCAGCAGCTTAGATTCCAGGGGGCGTTGGACTGAAGCTTTCTTT
TRBV20-1,TRBD1,14,.,TRBJ1-2,CSAPRTDRGLGYTF,TGCAGTGCTCCCCGTACTGACAGGGGGCTTGGCTACACCTTC
TRBV7-2,.,19,few,TRBJ2-7,CASSLRHPRDSLRLYEQYF,TGTGCCAGCAGCTTAAGACACCCCCGGGACTCCCTTAGGCTCTACGAGCAGTACTTC
TRBV9,.,16,many,TRBJ2-1,CASSDLEAFDRNEQFF,TGTGCCAGCAGTGACCTAGAAGCGTTCGACCGAAATGAGCAGTTCTTC
TRBV12-3/TRBV12-4,TRBD1,15,.,TRBJ1-6,CASSFADRDNSPLHF,TGTGCCAGCAGCTTCGCGGACAGGGATAATTCACCCCTCCACTTT
TRBV5-1,TRBD1,17,.,TRBJ2-1,CASDPDTGVGANNEQFF,TGCGCCAGCGACCCTGATACAGGGGTCGGGGCGAACAATGAGCAGTTCTTC
TRBV20-1,TRBD2,14,few,TRBJ2-1,CSAIGLAVHNEQFF,TGCAGTGCAATTGGACTAGCGGTCCACAATGAGCAGTTCTTC
TRBV6-6,.,13,few,TRBJ2-7,CASSYDRTYEQYF,TGTGCCAGCAGTTACGACAGAACCTACGAGCAGTACTTC
TRBV5-1,.,14,once,TRBJ1-1,CASSLGQIQTEAFF,TGCGCCAGCAGCTTGGGTCAGATTCAGACTGAAGCTTTCTTT
TRBV12-3/TRBV12-4,.,16,few,TRBJ1-5,CASSLGVSDSNQPQHF,TGTGCCAGCAGTTTAGGGGTCAGCGATAGCAATCAGCCCCAGCATTTT
TRBV5-5,.,16,.,TRBJ2-5,CAGSREVGRVGETQYF,TGTGCCGGCAGCCGGGAAGTGGGAAGGGTAGGAGAGACCCAGTACTTC
TRBV3-1,.,17,.,TRBJ2-3,CASSQVLMGLITDTQYF,TGTGCCAGCAGCCAAGTTTTAATGGGACTGATCACAGATACGCAGTATTTT
TRBV10-3,.,16,.,TRBJ1-2,CAISDASGAGSSGYTF,TGTGCCATCAGTGATGCGTCGGGGGCTGGATCGAGTGGCTACACCTTC
TRBV20-1,TRBD1,15,few,TRBJ2-7,CSANPPGGVGYEQYF,TGCAGTGCTAATCCCCCAGGGGGCGTCGGCTACGAGCAGTACTTC
TRBV14,.,15,few,TRBJ2-7,CASSGTGTTTYEQYF,TGTGCCAGCAGCGGAACCGGGACGACGACCTACGAGCAGTACTTC
TRBV20-1,.,14,many,TRBJ1-2,CSTRPDTTNYGYTF,TGCAGTACTAGACCGGACACTACTAACTATGGCTACACCTTC
TRBV9,TRBD1,15,few,TRBJ1-2,CANSVDRGRGGGYTF,TGTGCCAACAGCGTTGATAGGGGGCGGGGAGGTGGCTACACCTTC
TRBV7-6,TRBD2,16,few,TRBJ2-7,CASSPQGLSTYNEQYF,TGTGCCAGCAGCCCTCAGGGACTATCCACCTACAATGAGCAGTACTTC
TRBV20-1,TRBD1,18,.,TRBJ2-6,CSARRRTGIRSGANVLTF,TGCAGTGCCAGGAGGCGGACAGGGATTCGCTCTGGGGCCAACGTCCTGACTTTC
TRBV6-1,.,14,.,TRBJ1-1,CASGFGRVGTEAFF,TGTGCCAGCGGATTTGGGAGGGTGGGCACTGAAGCTTTCTTT
TRBV29-1,TRBD1,17,.,TRBJ2-2,CSVEDPPQGANTGELFF,TGCAGCGTTGAAGATCCCCCGCAGGGGGCGAACACCGGGGAGCTGTTTTTT
TRBV14,.,12,once,TRBJ2-7,CASSIISYEQYF,TGTGCCAGCAGCATAATATCCTACGAGCAGTACTTC